Presented here are 9 T cell receptor beta chains from one specimen sequenced in a study of T cell responses to AZD1222 COVID-19 vaccine. Only in-frame clones appear in the TCRdb table, and some are missing; sequencing was by immunoSEQ multiplex PCR. The table records over 130,000 clones, 75% to 95% of them present only once. The sequencing here drew on peripheral blood, taken 28 days after the second AZD1222 dose. All receptors come from an adult who received the AZD1222 COVID-19 vaccine.

The chain carries TRBV15 and TRBJ2-7; TRBD2 is a possible D gene (6 bases). Germline V CDR1 and CDR2: LNHNV, YYDKDF (reference sequence). The length of the CDR3 is 15 residues. V shed 0 bases and J shed 2 bases, with 11 bases lying between them. The CDR3 nucleotides are TGTGCCACCAGCAGAGATCCTGGGGAGGCCTACGAGCAGTACTTC. This translates into CATSRDPGEAYEQYF. Drawing the rest from reference TRBV15 and TRBJ2-7, the complete variable domain is DAMVIQNPRYQVTQFGKPVTLSCSQTLNHNVMYWYQQKSSQAPKLLFHYYDKDFNNEADTPDNFQSRRPNTSFCFLDIRSPGLGDTAMYLCATSRDPGEAYEQYFGPGTRLTVT.

The V and J genes are TRBV6-2 or TRBV6-3 and TRBJ1-1; no reliable D call. V gave up 3 bases and J gave up 4 bases, with 6 bases separating them. Per the germline V gene, CDR1 is MNHEY and CDR2 is SVGEGT. The CDR3 covers 12 residues. This CDR3 reads CASSYVGTEAFF. The DNA of the CDR3 is TGTGCCAGCAGTTATGTAGGCACTGAAGCTTTCTTT.

The chain couples TRBV5-1 to TRBJ1-1, with 7 nucleotides matching TRBD1. The junction had 7 bases not matched to a gene; V was cut back by 0 bases and J by 5 bases. The length of the CDR3 is 15 residues. Germline assignment: CDR1 SGHRS and CDR2 YFSETQ. The CDR3 sequence is CASSLEGGGWTEAFF. In DNA, the CDR3 is TGCGCCAGCAGCTTGGAAGGAGGGGGCTGGACTGAAGCTTTCTTT.

The V and J genes are TRBV11-3 and TRBJ2-1, with D possibly TRBD2 on 6 matching bases. The CDR3 runs to 14 residues. Germline V gene data show CDR1 as SGHNT and CDR2 as YENEEA. V was clipped by 6 bases and J by 2 bases, with 11 bases between them. The CDR3 bases are TGTGCCAGCAGTGGAGGGCCGGCCTACAATGAGCAGTTCTTC. Translating it yields CASSGGPAYNEQFF.

The V gene is TRBV19, the J gene TRBJ1-2; D not resolved. Trimming took 7 bases from V and 7 from J, leaving 13 bases between them. Germline V gene data show CDR1 as LNHDA and CDR2 as SQIVND (reference sequence). CDR3 length equals 12 residues. The CDR3: CASTLAGTGYTF. The CDR3 nucleotides read TGTGCCAGTACCCTGGCAGGAACTGGCTACACCTTC.

This chain connects TRBV3-1 (or the pseudogene TRBV3-2) to TRBJ2-1; 10 bases map to TRBD1. Germline-derived CDR1 and CDR2 are LGHDT and YNNKEL (reference sequence). CDR3 size: 15 residues. The ends lost 5 bases at V and 6 bases at J; junction bases unmatched: 7. The CDR3 DNA reads as TGTGCCAGCAGCACGGGACAGGGGACTGGCAATGAGCAGTTCTTC. Translated: CASSTGQGTGNEQFF.

The chain uses TRBV5-5 and TRBJ1-4; D unclear. Germline loops: CDR1 SGHKS, CDR2 YYEKEE (reference sequence). The CDR3 spans 15 residues. V lost 4 bases to trimming and J lost 0 bases, with 10 bases between them. The DNA of the CDR3 is TGTGCCAGCAGCGTCCGGCCAACAACTAATGAAAAACTGTTTTTT. This encodes CASSVRPTTNEKLFF.

For the CDR3, the DNA is TGTGCCATCAATTTGGGGAGTAACTATGGCTACACCTTC. This translates into CAINLGSNYGYTF. The rearrangement joins TRBV10-3 to TRBJ1-2; D unclear. The germline CDR1 and CDR2 sequences are ENHRY and SYGVKD. Between the trimmed V and J ends, which lost 7 bases and 1 base, there was a span of 10 bases. The CDR3 contains 13 residues.

The chain combines TRBV5-5 with TRBJ1-6; D remains ambiguous. V shed 4 bases and J shed 0 bases, with 17 bases lying between them. Germline CDR1 SGHKS, CDR2 YYEKEE (reference sequence). The CDR3 is made up of 18 amino acids. In DNA form, the CDR3 reads TGTGCCAGCAGCGGACGAGGGCAGGCGAGCTCCTATAATTCACCCCTCCACTTT. Its protein product is CASSGRGQASSYNSPLHF.